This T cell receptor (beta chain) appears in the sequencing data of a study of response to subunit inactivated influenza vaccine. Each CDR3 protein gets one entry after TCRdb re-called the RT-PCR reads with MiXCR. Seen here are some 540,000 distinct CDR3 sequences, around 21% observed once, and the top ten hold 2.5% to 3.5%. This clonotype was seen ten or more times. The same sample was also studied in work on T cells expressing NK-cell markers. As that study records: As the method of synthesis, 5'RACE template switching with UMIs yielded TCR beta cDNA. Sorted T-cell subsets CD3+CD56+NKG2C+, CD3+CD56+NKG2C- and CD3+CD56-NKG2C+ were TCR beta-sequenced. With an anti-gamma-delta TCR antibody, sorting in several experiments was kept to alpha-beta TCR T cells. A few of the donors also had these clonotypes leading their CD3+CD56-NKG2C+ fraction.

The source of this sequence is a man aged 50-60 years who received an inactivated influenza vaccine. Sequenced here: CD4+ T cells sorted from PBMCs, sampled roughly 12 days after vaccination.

This chain's CDR3 is CSAQFKNYEQYF. The CDR3 bases are TGCAGTGCCCAATTCAAGAACTACGAGCAGTACTTC. The rearrangement uses TRBV20-1 and TRBJ2-7; D ambiguous. The CDR3 extends over 12 amino acids. The V end lost 6 bases, the J end lost 3 bases, and 12 bases lay between the germline ends. Germline V lookup: CDR1 DFQATT, CDR2 SNEGSKA (reference sequence).